This T cell receptor (beta chain) was recorded in a study of shared clonotypes between healthy human individuals. TCRdb's table, derived via immunoSEQ multiplex PCR, lists solely in-frame clones and lacks some. The table shows some 1 million clones, with approximately 70% occurring only once. The sample was memory CD4+ T cells sorted from blood. Regarding subset: CD45RA-negative fraction. The receptor was isolated from a young man in good health.

In nucleotides, the CDR3 is TGTGCCAGCAGCTTAACCCCTCTTACTAGCACAGATACGCAGTATTTT. The encoded protein is CASSLTPLTSTDTQYF. The chain has TRBV7-3 and TRBJ2-3, with D hard to call. CDR1 and CDR2 from the germline V gene are SGHTA and FQGTGA. The CDR3 totals 16 residues. V was cut by 0 bases and J by 0 bases, with 10 bases left in between.